Shown below are 23 T cell receptor beta chains from a single sample sequenced in a study of control samples from healthy donors and cancer patients (dated by TCRdb to about 2020). Receptors were amplified or captured by the immunoSEQ multiplex PCR assay. TCRdb mirrors the immuneACCESS table, restricted to in-frame sequences. Some clones are absent from its copies; in checked studies, under half trace to an unresolved V gene, and the reason for the others is unknown. Across this sample there are 70,000 to 80,000 clones, with approximately 80% seen only once. Roughly 16% of the sample is taken by the ten largest. Sequenced input: blood. The receptors derive from a man aged 50-59 years in good health.

The chain couples TRBV5-1 to TRBJ2-1; 12 bases are a match to TRBD2. The CDR3 has 15 amino acids. V was pared by 3 bases and J by 10 bases, with 8 bases of the junction left unmatched. CDR1 and CDR2 (germline): SGHRS, YFSETQ. The CDR3 loop is CASSSHLAGGQEQFF. The CDR3 DNA follows: TGCGCCAGCAGCTCCCACCTAGCGGGAGGGCAGGAGCAGTTCTTC.

The V call is TRBV6-5, the J call TRBJ1-4; no definite D call. Germline V gene sequence: CDR1 MNHEY, CDR2 SVGAGI. Deletions cut 1 base from V and 1 base from J, with 7 bases between. This CDR3 has 15 amino acids. CDR3 sequence (DNA): TGTGCCAGCAGTTACTACGGAGTAACTAATGAAAAACTGTTTTTT. Its translation is CASSYYGVTNEKLFF.

The sample holds a few counts of this clone. The V gene is TRBV3-1 (or the pseudogene TRBV3-2), the J gene TRBJ1-2, with 9 bases matching TRBD1. This CDR3 is built from 15 residues. Trimming took 5 bases from V and 4 from J; bases not matched to a gene: 8. Per the germline V gene, CDR1 is LGHDT and CDR2 is YNNKEL (reference sequence). CDR3 amino acids: CASSAGQGRGYGYTF. For the CDR3, the DNA is TGTGCCAGCAGCGCGGGACAGGGCCGCGGCTATGGCTACACCTTC.

The chain carries TRBV3-1 (or the pseudogene TRBV3-2) and TRBJ2-3, with D possibly TRBD2 on 7 matching bases. CDR1 is LGHDT and CDR2 is YNNKEL in the germline V gene (reference sequence). The V gene lost 3 bases and the J gene lost 0 bases, with 10 bases spanning the gap. There are 15 residues in the CDR3. CDR3 sequence reads: CASSQSGTSTDTQYF. The CDR3 DNA reads TGTGCCAGCAGCCAGAGCGGGACAAGCACAGATACGCAGTATTTT.

The J gene is TRBJ2-5, the V gene TRBV30, with D possibly being TRBD2 (6 bases). The germline V gene encodes CDR1 GTSNPN and CDR2 SVGIG (reference sequence). The CDR3 runs to 14 residues. Trimming shortened V by 7 bases and J by 2 bases, and 17 bases separated the two germline ends. As DNA, the CDR3 is TGTGCCTCCAACCCCCGGGACTCACAAGAGACCCAGTACTTC. Translated, it gives CASNPRDSQETQYF.

The rearrangement joins TRBV19 to TRBJ1-6; 7 nucleotides match TRBD1. The V gene's germline CDR1 is LNHDA and CDR2 SQIVND (reference sequence). The CDR3 covers 14 residues. V trimming: 7 bases; J trimming: 7 bases; junction bases outside the gene matches: 7. The CDR3 DNA reads as TGTGCCAGTATGACCGGGACAGCAAATTCACCCCTCCACTTT. Translating gives CASMTGTANSPLHF.

The genes are TRBV18 and TRBJ2-7, with TRBD2 identical over 8 bases. With V trimmed by 3 bases and J by 3 bases, 1 base remained unmatched. CDR1 is KGHSH, CDR2 LQKENI, per germline. The CDR3 is 13 residues long. CDR3 DNA sequence: TGTGCCAGCTCACCGACTAGCGACTACGAGCAGTACTTC. This sequence encodes CASSPTSDYEQYF.

This sequence joins TRBV24-1 and TRBJ2-2; D remains unclear. The CDR3 is 16 amino acids. Trimming took off 2 bases at V and 3 bases at J, with 12 bases between the two ends. Germline V gene sequence: CDR1 KGHDR, CDR2 SFDVKD. The CDR3 DNA follows: TGTGCCACCAGTGATTCGGTCGCACAGTACACCGGGGAGCTGTTTTTT. This codes for CATSDSVAQYTGELFF.

The chain carries TRBV3-1 (or the pseudogene TRBV3-2) and TRBJ2-3, with 10 bases that match TRBD2. Germline V gene sequence: CDR1 LGHDT, CDR2 YNNKEL (reference sequence). The CDR3 length is 18 residues. V gave up 0 bases and J gave up 2 bases; unmatched junction bases: 8. The CDR3 loop reads CASSQDYWTSGPTDTQYF. CDR3 bases: TGTGCCAGCAGCCAAGATTACTGGACTAGCGGCCCCACAGATACGCAGTATTTT.

The chain is built from TRBV29-1 and TRBJ2-3; D call uncertain. Germline CDR1 is SQVTM and CDR2 is ANQGSEA. V was trimmed by 0 bases and J by 2 bases, leaving 9 bases between them. The length of the CDR3 is 14 residues. Written as DNA, the CDR3 is TGCAGCGTTGAAGAATATCAAGCCACAGATACGCAGTATTTT. Translation gives CSVEEYQATDTQYF.

In its sample, this clone was seen once. The chain recombines TRBV5-1 with TRBJ2-3, with 7 nucleotides matching TRBD1. This CDR3 contains 14 residues. J gave up 4 bases and V 7 bases, and 9 bases lay outside the gene matches. Per germline, CDR1 SGHRS and CDR2 YFSETQ. This chain's CDR3 is CASSPDRRPDTQYF. The CDR3 DNA follows: TGCGCCAGCTCCCCGGACAGGAGGCCAGATACGCAGTATTTT.

The gene calls are TRBV3-1 (or the pseudogene TRBV3-2) and TRBJ2-6; D not resolved. The germline V and J ends were trimmed by 0 bases and 0 bases, with 9 bases remaining between them. This CDR3 contains 17 residues. Germline CDR1 reads LGHDT; CDR2 reads YNNKEL (reference sequence). The CDR3 region has the DNA TGTGCCAGCAGCCAAGAATACGTCTACTCTGGGGCCAACGTCCTGACTTTC. Protein: CASSQEYVYSGANVLTF.

This chain joins TRBV7-9 and TRBJ2-3; 11 bases map to TRBD2. V was clipped by 11 bases and J by 3 bases; unmatched bases: 22. The CDR3 length is 19 residues. In germline, CDR1 is SEHNR, CDR2 FQNEAQ (reference sequence). The CDR3 coding sequence is TGTGCCGAGGGCTTCGGGGGCGCAATAGCGGGAGGGCCAACAGATACGCAGTATTTT. Amino acid sequence: CAEGFGGAIAGGPTDTQYF.

V gene TRBV23-1 combines with J gene TRBJ1-1; the match to TRBD1 covers 7 bases. TRBV23-1 is known as an ORF, though its function is uncertain. Trimming at V came to 7 bases and at J to 2 bases, leaving 13 bases not matched to a gene. The CDR3 sequence is 16 residues long. Here the CDR3 reads CASNPIPRGANTEAFF. In DNA, the CDR3 is TGCGCCAGCAATCCCATCCCCAGGGGGGCCAACACTGAAGCTTTCTTT.

CDR3 region: CASSQDRSSYEQYF. In DNA form, the CDR3 reads TGCGCCAGCAGCCAAGACAGGAGCTCCTACGAGCAGTACTTC. The chain carries TRBV4-3 and TRBJ2-7; D not resolved. Germline lookup yields CDR1 LGHNA and CDR2 YSLEER. CDR3 length: 14 amino acids. Trimming took off 0 bases at V and 0 bases at J, with 6 bases between the two ends.

This clone was detected once. V gene TRBV28 combines with J gene TRBJ2-7, with 7 nucleotides matching TRBD1. The J segment lost 6 bases and the V segment lost 6 bases, leaving 5 bases of the junction unmatched. Per germline, CDR1 MDHEN and CDR2 SYDVKM. The CDR3 sequence is 12 residues long. The CDR3 DNA reads as TGTGCCAGCAGCAACGACAGGGTCGAGCAGTACTTC. Residues: CASSNDRVEQYF.

J is TRBJ2-1 and V is TRBV7-6, with 9 bases lining up with TRBD2. The CDR3 contains 17 residues. J was trimmed by 1 base and V by 3 bases; bases with no gene match: 7. Germline assignment: CDR1 SGHVS and CDR2 FNYEAQ. CDR3 residues: CASSLMIAGASYNEQFF. CDR3 bases: TGTGCCAGCAGCTTGATGATAGCGGGAGCTTCCTACAATGAGCAGTTCTTC.

The chain carries TRBV9 and TRBJ2-2; TRBD2 aligns across 13 bases. CDR3 length: 17 amino acids. Germline V lookup: CDR1 SGDLS, CDR2 YYNGEE. J was trimmed by 6 bases and V by 3 bases; bases with no gene match: 8. The CDR3 sequence is CASSEPLAGGLPGELFF. The DNA of the CDR3 is TGTGCCAGCAGCGAGCCACTAGCGGGAGGGCTCCCCGGGGAGCTGTTTTTT.

This chain joins TRBV19 and TRBJ2-7; tentative D call: TRBD2 (6 bases). Germline CDR1 LNHDA, CDR2 SQIVND (reference sequence). The V end was cut by 5 bases, the J end by 3 bases, with 14 bases between. CDR3 length equals 14 residues. The CDR3 DNA reads as TGTGCCAGTAGTCCGCGGGGCAGGGACTACGAGCAGTACTTC. Protein sequence: CASSPRGRDYEQYF.

V is TRBV6-5 and J is TRBJ2-7; D may be TRBD2 (5 bases). Germline V gene sequence: CDR1 MNHEY, CDR2 SVGAGI. The CDR3 spans 14 residues. Trimming left V 5 bases short and J 2 bases short, with 13 bases between. The CDR3 spells CASSMTRATYEQYF. DNA of the CDR3: TGTGCCAGCAGTATGACGAGGGCAACCTACGAGCAGTACTTC.

CDR3 residues: CASSLAGFAQPQHF. The CDR3 DNA reads TGTGCCAGCAGTTTGGCAGGGTTTGCTCAGCCCCAGCATTTT. The rearrangement uses TRBV2 and TRBJ1-5, with D possibly matching TRBD1 (5 bases). V was clipped by 5 bases and J by 6 bases, with 14 bases between them. CDR3 size: 14 residues. Per the germline V gene, CDR1 is SNHLY and CDR2 is FYNNEI.

J is TRBJ2-3 and V is TRBV5-6, with 7 bases fitting TRBD2. In germline, CDR1 is SGHDT, CDR2 YYEEEE. The CDR3 is 15 residues long. Trimming removed 3 bases from V and 0 bases from J; junction bases left unmatched: 4. The CDR3 spells CASSSYGGSTDTQYF. The CDR3, as DNA: TGTGCCAGCAGCTCGTACGGGGGGAGCACAGATACGCAGTATTTT. The full variable domain, completed using reference TRBV5-6 and TRBJ2-3, is DAGVTQSPTHLIKTRGQQVTLRCSPKSGHDTVSWYQQALGQGPQFIFQYYEEEERQRGNFPDRFSGHQFPNYSSELNVNALLLGDSALYLCASSSYGGSTDTQYFGPGTRLTVL.

This chain joins TRBV27 and TRBJ2-4; tentatively, D is TRBD1 or TRBD2 (7 bases each). The V and J ends lost 8 bases and 7 bases respectively, with 15 bases between them. This CDR3 region has 13 residues. Germline V CDR1 and CDR2: MNHEY, SMNVEV (reference sequence). The CDR3 reads CASSFRGGNIQYF. The CDR3 DNA reads TGTGCCAGCTCGTTCAGGGGGGGGAACATTCAGTACTTC.